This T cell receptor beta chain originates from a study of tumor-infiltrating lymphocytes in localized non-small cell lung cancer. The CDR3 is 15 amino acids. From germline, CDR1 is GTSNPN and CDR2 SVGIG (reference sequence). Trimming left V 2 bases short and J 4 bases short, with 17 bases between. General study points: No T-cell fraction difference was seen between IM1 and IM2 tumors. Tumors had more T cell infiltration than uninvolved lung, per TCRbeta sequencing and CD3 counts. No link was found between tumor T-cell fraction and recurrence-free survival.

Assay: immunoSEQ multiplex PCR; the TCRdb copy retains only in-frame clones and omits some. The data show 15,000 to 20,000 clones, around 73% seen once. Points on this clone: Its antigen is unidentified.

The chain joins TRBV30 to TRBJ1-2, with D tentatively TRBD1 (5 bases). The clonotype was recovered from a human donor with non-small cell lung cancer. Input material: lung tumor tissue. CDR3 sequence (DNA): TGTGCCTGGAGTTTACGAGGGACGGGTGGCTATGGCTACACCTTC. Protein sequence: CAWSLRGTGGYGYTF.